Each of the 26 T cell receptor beta chains below was sequenced from the same sample in a study of blood T cell repertoires in COVID-19. Assay used: immunoSEQ multiplex PCR; TCRdb lists only in-frame clones, some missing. Here the sample spans fewer than 50,000 clones, 79% being singletons. The sequenced sample consisted of peripheral blood. These receptors were obtained from a man aged 70-80 years with acute or convalescent COVID-19.

The chain links TRBV29-1 to TRBJ2-2, with 8 bases lining up with TRBD2. The trim removed 5 bases at V and 7 bases at J, leaving 6 bases unmatched. Germline CDR1 is SQVTM and CDR2 is ANQGSEA. The CDR3 covers 13 residues. The CDR3 coding sequence is TGCAGCGTTTACGCGACTAGCGTCGGGGAGCTGTTTTTT. Translating gives CSVYATSVGELFF.

J is TRBJ2-3 and V is TRBV18, with 14 bases aligning to TRBD2. V lost 5 bases, J lost 3 bases, and 4 bases stayed unmatched. Germline V gene lookup returns CDR1 KGHSH and CDR2 LQKENI. This CDR3 comprises 16 residues. CDR3 residues: CASSSRTSGGTDTQYF. The CDR3 DNA sequence: TGTGCCAGCTCATCACGGACTAGCGGGGGGACAGATACGCAGTATTTT.

This chain links TRBV19 with TRBJ2-7; TRBD2 matches at 11 bases. This CDR3 is 15 amino acids long. The germline V gene has CDR1 LNHDA and CDR2 SQIVND (reference sequence). The junction had 7 bases not matched to a gene; V was cut back by 6 bases and J by 3 bases. CDR3: CASSNLAGGLYEQYF. For the CDR3, the DNA is TGTGCCAGTAGCAATTTAGCGGGAGGGCTCTACGAGCAGTACTTC.

In its sample, this clone was seen once. The chain joins TRBV21-1 to TRBJ1-1. TRBV21-1 is given as a pseudogene. The CDR3 runs 13 residues. The CDR3 region is CASSRGGETEAFF. For the CDR3, the DNA is TGTGCCAGCAGCCGCGGGGGGGAGACTGAAGCTTTCTTT.

The genes are TRBV11-2 and TRBJ2-5; TRBD2 aligns across 10 bases. CDR1 is SGHAT and CDR2 is FQNNGV in the germline V gene. V lost 5 bases, J lost 5 bases, and 11 bases stayed unmatched. The CDR3 has 16 residues. The CDR3 region is CASSPLAGGPEETQYF. For the CDR3, the DNA is TGTGCCAGCAGCCCTTTAGCGGGGGGCCCCGAGGAGACCCAGTACTTC.

In this sample, this clone turned up once. This sequence joins TRBV7-8 and TRBJ2-7, with 8 bases fitting TRBD2. Looked up from germline, CDR1 is SGHVS and CDR2 is FQNEAQ. The CDR3 consists of 16 residues. With 1 base clipped from V and 2 bases from J, the junction kept 7 bases outside the gene matches. The CDR3 DNA follows: TGTGCCAGCAGCTTAGTACGCCTAGCGGGCCCCTACGAGCAGTACTTC. Translated: CASSLVRLAGPYEQYF. The whole variable domain, remainder taken from reference TRBV7-8 and TRBJ2-7, is GAGVSQSPRYKVAKRGQDVALRCDPISGHVSLFWYQQALGQGPEFLTYFQNEAQLDKSGLPSDRFFAERPEGSVSTLKIQRTQQEDSAVYLCASSLVRLAGPYEQYFGPGTRLTVT.

This chain uses TRBV6-1 with TRBJ2-5; TRBD1 is a possible D gene (6 bases). Trimming took off 3 bases at V and 5 bases at J, with 13 bases between the two ends. This CDR3 contains 14 residues. Germline values: CDR1 MNHNS, CDR2 SASEGT. The CDR3 spells CASSDTGRRETQYF. Here the CDR3 DNA reads TGTGCCAGCAGTGATACAGGGCGCCGGGAGACCCAGTACTTC.

The rearrangement links TRBV6-5 to TRBJ2-1; possible D gene TRBD2, 6 bases. CDR1 is MNHEY, CDR2 SVGAGI, per germline. The CDR3 length is 15 residues. Trimming took 5 bases from V and 4 from J, leaving 15 bases between them. CDR3 in amino acids: CASSLSPGDYNEQFF. The CDR3 region has the DNA TGTGCCAGCAGTCTGTCTCCGGGGGATTACAATGAGCAGTTCTTC.

The chain recombines TRBV15 with TRBJ2-1, with TRBD1 identical over 7 bases. The CDR3 runs 12 residues. V dropped 6 bases and J dropped 6; count of bases not matched to a gene: 2. The V gene's germline CDR1 is LNHNV and CDR2 YYDKDF (reference sequence). The CDR3 DNA reads as TGTGCCACCAGGGGGGACAGCAATGAGCAGTTCTTC. Translating it yields CATRGDSNEQFF.

This sequence joins TRBV9 and TRBJ2-7; 8 bases are shared with TRBD2. Per the germline V gene, CDR1 is SGDLS and CDR2 is YYNGEE. Trimming at V came to 0 bases and at J to 5 bases, leaving 4 bases not matched to a gene. The CDR3 covers 14 residues. In DNA, the CDR3 is TGTGCCAGCAGCGTAGCGGGGGGGCTTGACGAGCAGTACTTC. It encodes CASSVAGGLDEQYF. Full variable domain (outside the CDR3, taken from reference TRBV9 and TRBJ2-7): DSGVTQTPKHLITATGQRVTLRCSPRSGDLSVYWYQQSLDQGLQFLIQYYNGEERAKGNILERFSAQQFPDLHSELNLSSLELGDSALYFCASSVAGGLDEQYFGPGTRLTVT.

The genes are TRBV7-3 and TRBJ2-1; 10 positions agree with TRBD1. CDR1 SGHTA and CDR2 FQGTGA come from the germline V gene. The CDR3 extends over 13 amino acids. Germline trimming cut 5 bases from V and 8 bases from J; bases unmatched to any gene: 3. The CDR3 coding sequence is TGTGCCAGCAGCCGGGACAGGGGTGATGAGCAGTTCTTC. This sequence encodes CASSRDRGDEQFF.

As DNA, the CDR3 is TGCGCCAGCAGCCAAGCCTGGACAGGGGGGCAAGAGACCCAGTACTTC. Its translation is CASSQAWTGGQETQYF. The chain recombines TRBV4-3 with TRBJ2-5, with 10 bases matching TRBD1. The V gene's germline CDR1 is LGHNA and CDR2 YSLEER. The CDR3 covers 16 residues. V lost 1 base, J lost 2 bases, and 4 bases stayed unmatched.

V is TRBV11-2 and J is TRBJ1-2; D is unresolved. The germline V gene encodes CDR1 SGHAT and CDR2 FQNNGV. The CDR3 consists of 15 residues. V was clipped by 1 base and J by 4 bases, with 13 bases between them. The CDR3 loop reads CASSLVTPGGYGYTF. The CDR3, as DNA: TGTGCCAGCAGCTTAGTTACTCCCGGCGGCTATGGCTACACCTTC.

The chain links TRBV5-1 to TRBJ1-2, with a possible D match to TRBD1 (6 bases). In germline, CDR1 is SGHRS, CDR2 YFSETQ. This CDR3 is built from 14 residues. The V gene lost 0 bases and the J gene lost 5 bases, with 11 bases spanning the gap. This chain's CDR3 is CASSLEQGWYGYTF. In DNA, the CDR3 is TGCGCCAGCAGCTTGGAACAGGGATGGTATGGCTACACCTTC.

The V gene is TRBV30, the J gene TRBJ1-4, with D unclear. Trimming shortened V by 3 bases and J by 8 bases, and 22 bases separated the two germline ends. The CDR3 has 16 amino acids. CDR1 and CDR2 (germline): GTSNPN, SVGIG (reference sequence). The CDR3 DNA reads TGTGCCTGGAGCGTACCAACCAGCGGGGTAGCGGAAAAACTGTTTTTT. Its translation: CAWSVPTSGVAEKLFF.

This sequence joins TRBV5-1 and TRBJ1-3; D uncertain. This CDR3 comprises 18 residues. Trimming took off 5 bases at V and 0 bases at J, with 21 bases between the two ends. Germline V CDR1 and CDR2: SGHRS, YFSETQ. CDR3 nucleotides: TGCGCCAGCAGGTTCCCTCCTGGGGAGCTAAGCTCTGGAAACACCATATATTTT. It specifies CASRFPPGELSSGNTIYF.

This chain joins TRBV10-3 and TRBJ2-2; TRBD1 agrees at 8 bases. Germline trimming cut 7 bases from V and 2 bases from J; bases unmatched to any gene: 9. The V gene's germline CDR1 is ENHRY and CDR2 SYGVKD. CDR3 length: 16 residues. The chain's CDR3 is CAINPGGYLNTGELFF. The CDR3 nucleotides are TGTGCCATCAATCCAGGGGGCTATCTTAACACCGGGGAGCTGTTTTTT.

This sequence joins TRBV21-1 and TRBJ2-7; TRBD1 was called by the table and not checked on the DNA. TRBV21-1 is a pseudogene segment. This CDR3 has 14 residues. This chain's CDR3 is CASSTGQGRYEQYF. Here the CDR3 DNA reads TGTGCCAGCAGCACAGGACAGGGGCGTTACGAGCAGTACTTC.

This chain joins TRBV5-4 and TRBJ2-7; the D is unclear. The germline V and J ends were trimmed by 2 bases and 3 bases, with 6 bases remaining between them. Germline V lookup: CDR1 SGHNT, CDR2 YYREEE (reference sequence). The CDR3 runs 12 residues. The CDR3 spells CASSLNSYEQYF. CDR3 DNA sequence: TGTGCCAGCAGCTTAAACAGCTACGAGCAGTACTTC.

The V gene is TRBV6-2 or TRBV6-3, the J gene TRBJ2-3, with D unresolved. Germline V gene data show CDR1 as MNHEY and CDR2 as SVGEGT. This CDR3 contains 16 residues. Deletions cut 2 bases from V and 7 bases from J, with 19 bases between. The CDR3 nucleotides read TGTGCCAGCAGTTACCCTATTACAGATGCGCTGAATACGCAGTATTTT. This gives the protein CASSYPITDALNTQYF.

On this clone: Relative to the germline gene, one junction end is altered; a read error may explain this. The chain joins TRBV28 to TRBJ2-5; TRBD1 might be the D (6 bases). CDR1 and CDR2 (germline): MDHEN, SYDVKM. The CDR3 has 17 amino acids. The CDR3 region has the DNA TGTCCCAGGGGTAAGCTGGCCCCGTGGGCCCGACGGGAGACCCAGTACTTC. Translated: CPRGKLAPWARRETQYF.

This sequence joins TRBV7-3 and TRBJ2-7; TRBD1 might be the D (6 bases). Trimming stripped 5 bases from V and 1 base from J, with 12 bases between. Germline CDR1 is SGHTA and CDR2 is FQGTGA. The CDR3 has 14 amino acids. CDR3 DNA sequence: TGTGCCAGCAGCCCCAGGACAGATTCCTACGAGCAGTACTTC. It codes for CASSPRTDSYEQYF.

A note on this clone: At one of its ends the junction is not consistent with the germline gene, which may arise from a read error. This chain uses TRBV12-3 or TRBV12-4 with TRBJ2-7; 10 bases align to TRBD1. CDR3 length: 12 amino acids. CDR3 nucleotide sequence: TGTGCCAGCAGTTTAAGAGGGGGACAGGGGAACTTC. Protein product: CASSLRGGQGNF.

The V call is TRBV11-2, the J call TRBJ1-6; D is possibly TRBD1 (5 bases). V shed 5 bases and J shed 3 bases, with 8 bases lying between them. This CDR3 has 14 amino acids. Looked up from germline, CDR1 is SGHAT and CDR2 is FQNNGV. The CDR3 here is CASSRGFYNSPLHF. CDR3 sequence (DNA): TGTGCCAGCAGCAGGGGTTTCTATAATTCACCCCTCCACTTT.

V is TRBV7-8 and J is TRBJ2-7, with 7 bases that match TRBD2. The ends lost 0 bases at V and 4 bases at J; junction bases unmatched: 6. CDR3 length: 15 amino acids. Germline V CDR1 and CDR2: SGHVS, FQNEAQ. The CDR3: CASSLAGGPFYEQYF. As DNA, the CDR3 is TGTGCCAGCAGCTTAGCGGGAGGGCCCTTTTACGAGCAGTACTTC.

This clone was detected only once. The chain employs TRBV7-9 and TRBJ1-3, with 7 bases that match TRBD1. The ends lost 4 bases at V and 4 bases at J; junction bases unmatched: 7. CDR3 length: 15 amino acids. Per germline, CDR1 SEHNR and CDR2 FQNEAQ (reference sequence). The CDR3 protein is CASSSLQGRGNTIYF. The CDR3 nucleotides read TGTGCCAGCAGCTCACTACAGGGGAGGGGAAACACCATATATTTT.